A selection of T cell receptor beta chains follows, all from one sample in a study of T cell changes during pregnancy in multiple sclerosis. Profiled with immunoSEQ multiplex PCR; TCRdb holds only in-frame clones, not every one. The sample lists 100,000 or so clones; around 93% were seen once. Sequenced here: peripheral blood, sampled after pregnancy. All receptors come from a female donor with multiple sclerosis, enrolled in a pregnancy study. Each CDR3 is given with its conserved first and last residue. A D gene is named only where the DNA matches it firmly. Rows may omit the clone size; those that give it use once, few, many or a size class.

CDR3 DNA	CDR3 protein	clone size	CDR3 length	V gene	J gene	D gene
TGTGCCAGCATTAACAGTTTTGAAGCTTTCTTT	CASINSFEAFF	NA	11	TRBV2	TRBJ1-1	NA
TGTGCCAGTAGTACGTCCCGGGACAGGGCCCGGAGCTCCTACAATGAGCAGTTCTTC	CASSTSRDRARSSYNEQFF	NA	19	TRBV19	TRBJ2-1	TRBD1
TGCAGCGTTGATAGTCGGATCGGGGACAGGGTTAACTATGGCTACACCTTC	CSVDSRIGDRVNYGYTF	NA	17	TRBV29-1	TRBJ1-2	TRBD1
TGTGCCAGCAGTTACAGGGGTGGCAATCAGCCCCAGCATTTT	CASSYRGGNQPQHF	NA	14	TRBV6-5	TRBJ1-5	NA
TGTGCCAGCAGTGAAAAGAGCCGATACGAGCAGTACTTC	CASSEKSRYEQYF	NA	13	TRBV28	TRBJ2-7	NA
TGTGCCAGCAGCTTAAACCTAGCGGGAGTTGGAGATACGCAGTATTTT	CASSLNLAGVGDTQYF	NA	16	TRBV11-2	TRBJ2-3	TRBD2
TGTGCCAGTAGTCCCCGGACAGGTCCCTACGAGCAGTACTTC	CASSPRTGPYEQYF	once	14	TRBV19	TRBJ2-7	TRBD1
TGTGCCTGGAGTAAGGGACTAGCGGGGCGACCCTACAATGAGCAGTTCTTC	CAWSKGLAGRPYNEQFF	NA	17	TRBV30	TRBJ2-1	TRBD2
TGTGCCAGCAGCTCAAGACAGGGGACCTATGGCTACACCTTC	CASSSRQGTYGYTF	once	14	TRBV7-8	TRBJ1-2	TRBD1
TGCAGCGTGGGGACTAGCGGGGTTTACAATGAGCAGTTCTTC	CSVGTSGVYNEQFF	NA	14	TRBV29-1	TRBJ2-1	TRBD2
TGTGCCAGCAGCCCAGAGGGGACAGTGATAAACTACGAGCAGTACTTC	CASSPEGTVINYEQYF	NA	16	TRBV9	TRBJ2-7	TRBD1
TGTGCCAGCAGCTTATCGGGGGGCACTGAAGCTTTCTTT	CASSLSGGTEAFF	once	13	TRBV11-3	TRBJ1-1	NA
TGTGCCAGCAGCTTCCGAGCGGCGAACACCGGGGAGCTGTTTTTT	CASSFRAANTGELFF	once	15	TRBV5-5	TRBJ2-2	NA
TGTGCCAGCAGCGGACTAGCGGGGTACGAGCAGTACTTC	CASSGLAGYEQYF	NA	13	TRBV9	TRBJ2-7	TRBD2
TGTGCCAGCAGCTTAGGTCCAGGGGGCCCTCCCGAGCAGTACTTC	CASSLGPGGPPEQYF	NA	15	TRBV13	TRBJ2-7	TRBD1
TGTGCCAGCAGTAAACCGACAGGGGAGTATGCTGAAGCTTTCTTT	CASSKPTGEYAEAFF	NA	15	TRBV6-5	TRBJ1-1	TRBD1
TGTGCCACCAGCAGAGCCCTAGCGGGGTTTACCTACGAGCAGTACTTC	CATSRALAGFTYEQYF	NA	16	TRBV15	TRBJ2-7	TRBD2
TGTGCCAGCAGTCCCTGGGGCGGGAGCGCGTATAGCACAGATACGCAGTATTTT	CASSPWGGSAYSTDTQYF	NA	18	TRBV2	TRBJ2-3	TRBD2
TGTGCCAGTAGTGCGGCGGGACAGGGTAATGAAAAACTGTTTTTT	CASSAAGQGNEKLFF	NA	15	TRBV19	TRBJ1-4	TRBD1
TGCGCCAGCAGCCTACTTACCACTAGCGGTGCCTACGAGCAGTACTTC	CASSLLTTSGAYEQYF	few	16	TRBV4-1	TRBJ2-7	TRBD2
TGTGCCAGCAGTTTAAGCGGGAGACCCTACAATGAGCAGTTCTTC	CASSLSGRPYNEQFF	NA	15	TRBV27	TRBJ2-1	TRBD2
TGCGCCAGCAGCACCACTAGCGGGAAACAAGAGACCCAGTACTTC	CASSTTSGKQETQYF	NA	15	TRBV5-1	TRBJ2-5	TRBD2
TGCGCCAGCAGCCCACCGACAGGGACCACGACCGGGGAGCTGTTTTTT	CASSPPTGTTTGELFF	NA	16	TRBV5-1	TRBJ2-2	TRBD1
TGCGCCAGCAGCCAAGCCGTTGGGACTAGCGGGACCAGGGAGCAGTTCTTC	CASSQAVGTSGTREQFF	NA	17	TRBV4-1	TRBJ2-1	TRBD2
TGTGCCAGCAGTCTAGCGGGAGGGCCCACCGGGGAGCTGTTTTTT	CASSLAGGPTGELFF	NA	15	TRBV9	TRBJ2-2	TRBD2